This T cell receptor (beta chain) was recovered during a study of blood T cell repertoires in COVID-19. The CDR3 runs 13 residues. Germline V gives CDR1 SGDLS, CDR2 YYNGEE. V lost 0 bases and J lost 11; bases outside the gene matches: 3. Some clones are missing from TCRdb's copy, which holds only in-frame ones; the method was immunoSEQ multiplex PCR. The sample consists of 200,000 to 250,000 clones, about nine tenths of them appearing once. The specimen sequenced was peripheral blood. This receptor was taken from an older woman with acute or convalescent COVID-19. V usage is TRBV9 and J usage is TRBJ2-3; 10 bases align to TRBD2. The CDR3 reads CASSVGVAGGQYF. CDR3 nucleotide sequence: TGTGCCAGCAGCGTAGGGGTAGCGGGGGGGCAGTATTTT.